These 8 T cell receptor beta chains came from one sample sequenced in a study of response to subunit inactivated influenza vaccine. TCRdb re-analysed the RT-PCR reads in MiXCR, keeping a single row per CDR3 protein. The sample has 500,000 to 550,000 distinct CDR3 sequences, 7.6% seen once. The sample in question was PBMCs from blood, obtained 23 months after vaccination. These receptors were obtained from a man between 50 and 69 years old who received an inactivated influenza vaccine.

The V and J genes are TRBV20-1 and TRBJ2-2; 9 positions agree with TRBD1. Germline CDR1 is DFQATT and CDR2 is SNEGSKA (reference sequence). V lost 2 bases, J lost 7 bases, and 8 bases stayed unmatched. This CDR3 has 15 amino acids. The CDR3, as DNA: TGCAGTGCTAGACTGCGTCGGACAGGGGTCGGGGAGCTGTTTTTT. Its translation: CSARLRRTGVGELFF.

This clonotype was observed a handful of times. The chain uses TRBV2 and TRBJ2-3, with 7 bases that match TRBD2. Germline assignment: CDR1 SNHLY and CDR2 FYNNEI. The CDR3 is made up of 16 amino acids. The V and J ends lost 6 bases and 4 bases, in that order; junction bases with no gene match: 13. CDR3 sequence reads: CASRELSTSFSDTQYF. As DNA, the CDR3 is TGTGCCAGCAGGGAACTTTCGACTAGCTTTTCAGATACGCAGTATTTT.

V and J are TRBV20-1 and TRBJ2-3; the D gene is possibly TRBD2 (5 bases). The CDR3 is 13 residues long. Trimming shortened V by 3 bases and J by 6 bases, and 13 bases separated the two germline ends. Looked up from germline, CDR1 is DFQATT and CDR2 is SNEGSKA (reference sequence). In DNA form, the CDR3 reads TGCAGTGCTAGGAGGGAAGCCCCCGATACGCAGTATTTT. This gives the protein CSARREAPDTQYF.

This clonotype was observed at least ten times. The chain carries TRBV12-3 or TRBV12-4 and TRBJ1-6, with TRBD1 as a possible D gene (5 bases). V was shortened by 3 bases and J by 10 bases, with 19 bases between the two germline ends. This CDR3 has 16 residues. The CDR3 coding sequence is TGTGCCAGCAGTTTTTTTCTCCTGCAGGGTTGGTCACCCCTCCACTTT. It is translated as CASSFFLLQGWSPLHF.

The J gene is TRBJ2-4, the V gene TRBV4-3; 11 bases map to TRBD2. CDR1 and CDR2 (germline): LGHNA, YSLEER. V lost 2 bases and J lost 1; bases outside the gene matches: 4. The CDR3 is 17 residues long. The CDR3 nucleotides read TGCGCCAGCAGCCAATCTACTAGCGGGAGTGCCAAAAACATTCAGTACTTC. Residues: CASSQSTSGSAKNIQYF.

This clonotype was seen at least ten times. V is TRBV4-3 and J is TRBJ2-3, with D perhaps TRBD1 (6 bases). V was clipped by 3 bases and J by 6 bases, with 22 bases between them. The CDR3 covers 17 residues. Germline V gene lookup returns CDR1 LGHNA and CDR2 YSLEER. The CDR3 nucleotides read TGCGCCAGCAGCCAGAACAAGGACAGATCGGGCCTGGATACGCAGTATTTT. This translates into CASSQNKDRSGLDTQYF.

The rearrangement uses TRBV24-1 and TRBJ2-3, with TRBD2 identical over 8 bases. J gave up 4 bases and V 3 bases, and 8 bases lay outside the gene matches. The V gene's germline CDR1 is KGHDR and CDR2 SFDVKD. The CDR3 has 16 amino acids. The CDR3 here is CATSDVSGMSSDTQYF. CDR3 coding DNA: TGTGCCACCAGTGATGTTAGCGGGATGAGTTCAGATACGCAGTATTTT.

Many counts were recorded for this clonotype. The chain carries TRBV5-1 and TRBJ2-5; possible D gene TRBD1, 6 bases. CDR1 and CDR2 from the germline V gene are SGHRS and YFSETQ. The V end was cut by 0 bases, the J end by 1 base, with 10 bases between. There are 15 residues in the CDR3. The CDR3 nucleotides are TGCGCCAGCAGCTTGGATATGGGGGCCCAAGAGACCCAGTACTTC. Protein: CASSLDMGAQETQYF.